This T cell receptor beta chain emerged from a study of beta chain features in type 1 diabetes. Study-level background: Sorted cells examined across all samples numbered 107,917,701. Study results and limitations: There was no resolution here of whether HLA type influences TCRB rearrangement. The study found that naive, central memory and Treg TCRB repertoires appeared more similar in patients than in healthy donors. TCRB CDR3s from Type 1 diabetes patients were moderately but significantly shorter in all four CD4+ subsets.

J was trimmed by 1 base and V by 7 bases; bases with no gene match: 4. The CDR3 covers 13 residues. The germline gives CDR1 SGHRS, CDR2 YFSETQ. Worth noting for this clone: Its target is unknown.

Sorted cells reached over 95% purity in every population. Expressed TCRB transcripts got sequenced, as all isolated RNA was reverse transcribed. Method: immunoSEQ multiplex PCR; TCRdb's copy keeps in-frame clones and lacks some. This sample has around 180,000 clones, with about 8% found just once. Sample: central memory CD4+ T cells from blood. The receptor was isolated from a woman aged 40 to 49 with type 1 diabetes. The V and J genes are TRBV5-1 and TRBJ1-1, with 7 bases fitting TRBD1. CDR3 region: CASGRGENTEAFF. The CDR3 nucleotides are TGCGCCAGCGGCAGGGGGGAGAACACTGAAGCTTTCTTT.